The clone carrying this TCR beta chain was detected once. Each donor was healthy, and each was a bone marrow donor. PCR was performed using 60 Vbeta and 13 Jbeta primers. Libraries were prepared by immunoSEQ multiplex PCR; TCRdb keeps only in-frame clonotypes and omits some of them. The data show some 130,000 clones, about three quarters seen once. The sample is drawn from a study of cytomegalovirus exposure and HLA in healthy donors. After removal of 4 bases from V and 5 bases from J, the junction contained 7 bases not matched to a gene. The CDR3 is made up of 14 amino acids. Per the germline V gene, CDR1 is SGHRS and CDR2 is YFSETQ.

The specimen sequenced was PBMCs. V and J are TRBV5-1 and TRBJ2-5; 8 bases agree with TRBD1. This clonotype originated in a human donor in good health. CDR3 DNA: TGCGCCAGCAGCGCCCTAGGACAGGGTGAGACCCAGTACTTC. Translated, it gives CASSALGQGETQYF.